This record concerns one T cell receptor (beta chain) sequence. The sample comes from a study of blood T cell repertoires in COVID-19. Study-level background: Donors in the United States, Italy and Spain gave samples during acute or convalescent COVID-19. In each case, the material was cDNA or gDNA derived from T cells, B-cell-depleted T cells, or PBMCs.

The assay was immunoSEQ multiplex PCR, and TCRdb's table has in-frame clones only and misses some. The sample holds 150,000 to 200,000 clones; about 88% are singletons and the top ten take approximately 18%. This CDR3 is built from 14 residues. Germline values: CDR1 SGHTA, CDR2 FQGNSA. With 2 bases removed from V and 4 bases from J, the gap between germline ends came to 9 bases. This clonotype was obtained from a woman older than 75 with acute or convalescent COVID-19. J is TRBJ2-1 and V is TRBV7-2; no reliable D call. The specimen was peripheral blood. The CDR3 reads CASSLTLRYNEQFF. In DNA, the CDR3 is TGTGCCAGCAGCTTAACGTTGCGGTACAATGAGCAGTTCTTC.